The text below deals with one TCR beta chain. The data belong to a study of shared T cell receptors in the human thymus. Assay used: immunoSEQ multiplex PCR; TCRdb lists only in-frame clones, some missing. The table records 500,000 to 750,000 clones, approximately 90% of them present only once. Germline V gives CDR1 MGHRA, CDR2 YSYEKL. V was clipped by 0 bases and J by 4 bases; unmatched bases: 6. This CDR3 has 16 amino acids. The sample was also reused in another study, on human thymus T cells. As that report states: Resections were taken during corrective heart surgery, and the thymus tissue came from these.

The chain links TRBV4-1 to TRBJ2-1; 7 bases map to TRBD2. The sequencing sample was made of thymocytes. This TCR came from a boy in the first two years of life with a congenital heart defect. CDR3 residues: CASSQDPAGAYNEQFF. The CDR3 DNA follows: TGCGCCAGCAGCCAAGATCCGGCGGGAGCTTACAATGAGCAGTTCTTC.